Below, one T cell receptor (beta chain) is given with its context. Vbeta (60) and Jbeta (13) primers were used in the PCR. Some clones are missing from TCRdb's copy, which holds only in-frame ones; the method was immunoSEQ multiplex PCR. The sample yields 110,000 to 150,000 clones, roughly 80% seen once. The CDR3 has 14 residues. The V end lost 4 bases, the J end lost 7 bases, and 15 bases lay between the germline ends. The germline V gene has CDR1 SGDLS and CDR2 YYNGEE. The record originates from a study of cytomegalovirus exposure and HLA in healthy donors. Sequencing was carried out using PBMCs. This chain links TRBV9 with TRBJ1-3; D gene ambiguous. This clonotype originated in a woman in her forties in good health and CMV-seropositive. CDR3 nucleotide sequence: TGTGCCAGCAGCTCCCCTCGGGTGGGTAACACCATATATTTT. Its protein is CASSSPRVGNTIYF.